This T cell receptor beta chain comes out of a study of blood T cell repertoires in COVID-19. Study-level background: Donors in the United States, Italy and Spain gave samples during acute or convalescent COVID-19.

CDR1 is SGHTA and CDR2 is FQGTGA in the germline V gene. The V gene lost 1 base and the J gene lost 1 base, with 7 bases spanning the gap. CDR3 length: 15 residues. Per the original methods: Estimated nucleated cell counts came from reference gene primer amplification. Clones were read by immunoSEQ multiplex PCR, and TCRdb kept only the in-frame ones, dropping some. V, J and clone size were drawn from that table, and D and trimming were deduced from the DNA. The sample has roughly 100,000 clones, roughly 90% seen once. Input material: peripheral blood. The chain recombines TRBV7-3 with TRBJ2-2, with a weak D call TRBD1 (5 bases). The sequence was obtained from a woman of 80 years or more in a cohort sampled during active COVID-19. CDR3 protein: CASSLRQGNTGELFF. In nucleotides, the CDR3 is TGTGCCAGCAGCTTAAGGCAGGGGAACACCGGGGAGCTGTTTTTT. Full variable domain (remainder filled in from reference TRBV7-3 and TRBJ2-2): GAGVSQTPSNKVTEKGKYVELRCDPISGHTALYWYRQSLGQGPEFLIYFQGTGAADDSGLPNDRFFAVRPEGSVSTLKIQRTERGDSAVYLCASSLRQGNTGELFFGEGSRLTVL.